This is a list of T cell receptor beta chains from one sample in a study of identical twins. TCRdb re-called the 5' RACE reads through MiXCR, storing one row per CDR3 protein. Here the sample spans roughly 290,000 distinct CDR3 sequences, roughly 8.6% being singletons. These data were also filed under a second study, of yellow fever vaccine responses in identical twins.

The sequencing sample was made of memory (CD45RO+) T cells sorted from blood. These TCRs come from a woman younger than 35 in good health. Each CDR3 is given with its conserved first and last residue. The order of the fields is J gene, V gene, CDR3 protein.

>TRBJ2-1|TRBV19
CASSGPGQGAHEQFF
>TRBJ2-7|TRBV7-2
CASSLGVPSVYEQYF
>TRBJ2-1|TRBV6-5
CASSYSRDYPNEQFF
>TRBJ2-1|TRBV11-2
CASSQGAGGPRGEQFF
>TRBJ2-3|TRBV5-1
CASSLVGLAPSTDTQYF
>TRBJ1-1|TRBV2
CASSEDWNTEAFF
>TRBJ1-6|TRBV25-1
CASSETGPNSPLHF
>TRBJ2-1|TRBV20-1
CSASFRGGLKNEQFF
>TRBJ2-7|TRBV3-1
CASSPLDGASYEQYF
>TRBJ1-4|TRBV12-3/TRBV12-4
CASRRSGGSNEKLFF
>TRBJ1-2|TRBV12-3/TRBV12-4
CASIWDGSNYGYTF
>TRBJ1-6|TRBV3-1
CASSQGDRYNSPLHF
>TRBJ1-1|TRBV5-1
CASSWDRDTNTEAFF
>TRBJ1-6|TRBV11-2
CASSSNNSPLHF
>TRBJ2-1|TRBV5-1
CASSLGSADNEQFF
>TRBJ2-1|TRBV7-2
CASSFIRGSFSNEQFF
>TRBJ2-2|TRBV5-8
CASTFRGPAGELFF
>TRBJ2-2|TRBV7-2
CASSPTRTGELFF
>TRBJ2-2|TRBV6-1
CASSVYTGELFF
>TRBJ2-1|TRBV3-1
CASSQVMGDEQFF
>TRBJ1-1|TRBV12-3/TRBV12-4
CASSFNRGEAFF
>TRBJ2-3|TRBV6-5
CASSSGTGAYTQYF
>TRBJ2-2|TRBV14
CASSQFSNTGELFF
>TRBJ2-5|TRBV5-1
CASSLGRSQETQYF
>TRBJ1-4|TRBV20-1
CSAPGGVLSGEKLFF
>TRBJ1-6|TRBV20-1
CSASERGGNSPLHF
>TRBJ2-3|TRBV7-9
CASSLEGKATQYF
>TRBJ2-7|TRBV6-5
CASSHSYEQYF
>TRBJ1-1|TRBV5-1
CASSLAPTGAGTEAFF
>TRBJ2-7|TRBV25-1
CASTSTGGQYF
>TRBJ2-5|TRBV4-1
CASRMGLAGGQETQYF
>TRBJ2-3|TRBV27
CASTLRGGSTDTQYF
>TRBJ2-7|TRBV28
CASGQANSYEQYF
>TRBJ2-1|TRBV20-1
CSARATSGDSNEQFF
>TRBJ2-1|TRBV28
CASSFSGRSANEQFF
>TRBJ2-2|TRBV10-3
CAIKGLAGPGELFF
>TRBJ1-6|TRBV9
CASSLGGSSSPLHF
>TRBJ2-1|TRBV19
CASSGQGAVEQFF
>TRBJ2-1|TRBV6-5
CASIGPRGQFF
>TRBJ2-1|TRBV19
CASRPFLAGGQSYNEQFF
>TRBJ1-1|TRBV5-1
CASSLPRVGEAFF
>TRBJ2-1|TRBV27
CASSTRALVDEQFF
>TRBJ1-6|TRBV20-1
CSGGPSPLHF
>TRBJ1-4|TRBV6-5
CASSYGQGVVYEKLFF
>TRBJ1-1|TRBV4-2
CASSQDPDRVVGTEAFF
>TRBJ2-7|TRBV5-1
CASSRFASGGGGDTYEQYF
>TRBJ2-7|TRBV29-1
CSVAAWEPYEQYF
>TRBJ2-5|TRBV2
CASSEAPGGGETQYF
>TRBJ2-1|TRBV5-6
CASSFGLSDYNEQFF
>TRBJ2-4|TRBV12-3/TRBV12-4
CASRGGIAKNIQYF
>TRBJ2-2|TRBV20-1
CSARGTTENTGELFF
>TRBJ2-2|TRBV5-1
CASSLGTQLGTGELFF
>TRBJ1-2|TRBV28
CASSLRGAVYGYTF
>TRBJ2-2|TRBV3-1
CASSQQQFTGELFF
>TRBJ2-1|TRBV3-1
CASSQVRRGPNEQFF
>TRBJ1-3|TRBV24-1
CATSDSGTAGNTIYF
>TRBJ2-5|TRBV7-2
CASSLGLHETQYF
>TRBJ1-2|TRBV3-1
CASSQVSGGFTNYGYTF
>TRBJ1-2|TRBV6-2/TRBV6-3
CASRPPGIYGYTF
>TRBJ2-3|TRBV28
CASTLWGLGHDTQYF